These 9 T cell receptor beta chains share one sample of origin, sequenced in a study of shared clonotypes between healthy human individuals. The assay was immunoSEQ multiplex PCR, and TCRdb's table has in-frame clones only and misses some. In the table there are 1 million to 1.3 million clones, about 84% of which are singletons. The sample comprised memory CD4+ T cells from PBMCs. This sample's subset: CD45RA-negative fraction. Receptors originate from a man aged 18-30 years in good health. Some clones in this sample may be carry-over from other donors' samples.

The genes are TRBV4-2 and TRBJ2-2, with 10 positions matching TRBD2. With V trimmed by 0 bases and J by 4 bases, 5 bases remained unmatched. This CDR3 has 17 amino acids. CDR1 is LGHNA and CDR2 is YNFKEQ in the germline V gene. The DNA for the CDR3 is TGTGCCAGCAGCCAAGATCCAGCGGGAGGGTTCACCGGGGAGCTGTTTTTT. It specifies CASSQDPAGGFTGELFF.

The chain links TRBV10-3 to TRBJ2-2, with D possibly matching TRBD1 (5 bases). Germline lookup yields CDR1 ENHRY and CDR2 SYGVKD. The CDR3 is 15 amino acids. Trimming stripped 6 bases from V and 7 bases from J, with 18 bases between. The CDR3 protein is CAISEPTGWGGELFF. For the CDR3, the DNA is TGTGCCATCAGCGAACCTACAGGTTGGGGCGGGGAGCTGTTTTTT.

The genes are TRBV14 and TRBJ2-7, with 14 nucleotides matching TRBD2. The CDR3 spans 19 residues. After removal of 0 bases from V and 5 bases from J, the junction contained 12 bases not matched to a gene. Looked up from germline, CDR1 is SGHDN and CDR2 is FVKESK. The CDR3 sequence: CASSQDGRGTSGSTNEQYF. CDR3 DNA sequence: TGTGCCAGCAGCCAAGACGGGAGGGGGACTAGCGGGAGTACCAACGAGCAGTACTTC.

J is TRBJ2-3 and V is TRBV6-4; 7 bases fit TRBD1. The germline V gene encodes CDR1 MRHNA and CDR2 SNTAGT. The CDR3 runs to 15 residues. Trimming removed 6 bases from V and 2 bases from J; junction bases left unmatched: 8. CDR3 region: CASSAQGRPTDTQYF. In DNA, the CDR3 is TGTGCCAGCAGCGCACAGGGGCGACCCACAGATACGCAGTATTTT.

CDR3 in amino acids: CASSLAGVGNEKLFF. DNA of the CDR3: TGCGCCAGCAGCTTGGCTGGGGTGGGCAATGAAAAACTGTTTTTT. This chain uses TRBV5-1 with TRBJ1-4; unclear D gene. CDR1 and CDR2 from the germline V gene are SGHRS and YFSETQ. The CDR3 has 15 residues. V lost 0 bases and J 5 bases, leaving 11 bases between the germline ends.

In this sample, this clone turned up a few times. The chain carries TRBV7-6 and TRBJ2-7, with D possibly being TRBD2 (5 bases). V was shortened by 5 bases and J by 4 bases, with 9 bases between the two germline ends. Per the germline V gene, CDR1 is SGHVS and CDR2 is FNYEAQ. This CDR3 spans 12 amino acids. The CDR3, as DNA: TGTGCCAGCAGCCAATCGGGGTACGAGCAGTACTTC. Its protein is CASSQSGYEQYF.

The rearrangement links TRBV28 to TRBJ2-7; 7 bases fit TRBD1. V was pared by 6 bases and J by 0 bases, with 26 bases of the junction left unmatched. This CDR3 comprises 21 residues. Germline CDR1 MDHEN, CDR2 SYDVKM. CDR3 nucleotides: TGTGCCAGCAGGCATATAGGGGGTAGGGGACAGACCTTACCCTACTCCTACGAGCAGTACTTC. This gives the protein CASRHIGGRGQTLPYSYEQYF. Drawing the rest from reference TRBV28 and TRBJ2-7, the complete variable domain is DVKVTQSSRYLVKRTGEKVFLECVQDMDHENMFWYRQDPGLGLRLIYFSYDVKMKEKGDIPEGYSVSREKKERFSLILESASTNQTSMYLCASRHIGGRGQTLPYSYEQYFGPGTRLTVT.

The rearrangement uses TRBV20-1 and TRBJ1-1; D gene uncertain. CDR3 length equals 11 residues. Trimming took 5 bases from V and 5 from J, leaving 9 bases between them. Germline values: CDR1 DFQATT, CDR2 SNEGSKA (reference sequence). The CDR3: CSAARGTEAFF. CDR3 DNA sequence: TGCAGTGCTGCCAGAGGAACTGAAGCTTTCTTT.

This clone was seen a single time. At the DNA level, this CDR3 is encoded by other sequences in the same sample as well. The chain employs TRBV30 and TRBJ1-6; D is unresolved. The CDR3 is made up of 11 amino acids. Germline V gene sequence: CDR1 GTSNPN, CDR2 SVGIG (reference sequence). Trimming removed 0 bases from V and 7 bases from J, with 1 base in between. The CDR3 spells CAWSVNSPLHF. CDR3 coding DNA: TGTGCCTGGAGTGTAAATTCACCCCTCCACTTT. The full variable domain, in which reference TRBV30 and TRBJ1-6 provide the parts outside the CDR3, is SQTIHQWPATLVQPVGSPLSLECTVEGTSNPNLYWYRQAAGRGLQLLFYSVGIGQISSEVPQNLSASRPQDRQFILSSKKLLLSDSGFYLCAWSVNSPLHFGNGTRLTVT.